This is a list of T cell receptor beta chains from one sample in a study of cytotoxic CD8 clonotypes in ibrutinib-treated CLL. The repertoire was sequenced with immunoSEQ multiplex PCR; TCRdb's copy has only in-frame clones and lacks some. This table holds 28,000 or so clones, roughly 60% found once. The sequences come from PBMCs, collected before ibrutinib treatment. Every receptor here comes from a human donor with chronic lymphocytic leukemia. CDR3s include the opening cysteine and the closing phenylalanine or tryptophan. The D gene is left open where the match is weak. Size values are once, few and many counts, or a class for expanded clones, and some rows have none.

-,TRBJ1-1,few,TRBV15,CATSRDSVTEAFF,TGTGCCACCAGCAGAGATTCGGTCACTGAAGCTTTCTTT
TRBD1,TRBJ1-2,-,TRBV28,CASINRGLWYGYTF,TGTGCCAGCATAAACAGGGGGCTCTGGTATGGCTACACCTTC
-,TRBJ2-5,few,TRBV5-1,CASSLRPLGETQYF,TGCGCCAGCAGCTTGAGGCCCCTAGGGGAGACCCAGTACTTC
-,TRBJ1-1,-,TRBV13,CASSLGVIPEAFF,TGTGCCAGCAGCTTAGGGGTTATACCTGAAGCTTTCTTT
-,TRBJ1-2,-,TRBV4-2,CASSQDYGGVGYGYTF,TGTGCCAGCAGCCAAGATTACGGGGGAGTGGGCTATGGCTACACCTTC
-,TRBJ2-1,-,TRBV4-2,CASSQELAVNEQFF,TGTGCCAGCAGCCAAGAGTTAGCGGTGAATGAGCAGTTCTTC
-,TRBJ1-4,few,TRBV7-6,CASSLGAVTNEKLFF,TGTGCCAGCAGCTTAGGGGCCGTAACTAATGAAAAACTGTTTTTT
TRBD1,TRBJ1-4,few,TRBV28,CASSQGPGTAEKLFF,TGTGCCAGCAGCCAAGGTCCCGGGACAGCTGAAAAACTGTTTTTT
-,TRBJ2-7,-,TRBV2,CASRWGTGEQYF,TGTGCCAGCAGATGGGGGACGGGCGAGCAGTACTTC
-,TRBJ1-2,few,TRBV6-1,CASSHDNYGYTF,TGTGCCAGCAGCCATGACAACTATGGCTACACCTTC
TRBD1,TRBJ1-4,-,TRBV27,CASSFGGGGEKLFF,TGTGCCAGCAGTTTCGGAGGGGGCGGTGAAAAACTGTTTTTT
TRBD2,TRBJ2-7,-,TRBV18,CASSPPTSVSSYEQYF,TGTGCCAGCTCACCACCAACTAGCGTTAGCTCCTACGAGCAGTACTTC
-,TRBJ1-1,-,TRBV7-9,CASSLSNPGNTEAFF,TGTGCCAGCAGCTTATCCAACCCAGGGAACACTGAAGCTTTCTTT
-,TRBJ2-7,few,TRBV4-1,CASSPNDWGYEQYF,TGCGCCAGCAGCCCGAACGACTGGGGTTACGAGCAGTACTTC
-,TRBJ1-4,-,TRBV7-2,CASSLTANEKLFF,TGTGCCAGCAGCCTCACGGCTAATGAAAAACTGTTTTTT
-,TRBJ2-7,few,TRBV28,CASISGTPTYEQYF,TGTGCCAGCATCTCCGGGACACCCACCTACGAGCAGTACTTC
-,TRBJ1-1,-,TRBV2,CASTSAGARTEAFF,TGTGCCAGCACCTCGGCGGGGGCGAGGACTGAAGCTTTCTTT
-,TRBJ2-2,-,TRBV7-6,CASSLELKGPNTGELFF,TGTGCCAGCAGCTTAGAGCTGAAGGGGCCCAACACCGGGGAGCTGTTTTTT
TRBD1,TRBJ2-3,-,TRBV6-1,CASSETTGTTDTQYF,TGTGCCAGCAGTGAAACGACAGGGACCACAGATACGCAGTATTTT
-,TRBJ2-3,few,TRBV4-2,CASSQDRRGGADTQYF,TGTGCCAGCAGCCAAGATCGACGAGGAGGCGCAGATACGCAGTATTTT
-,TRBJ2-7,-,TRBV27,CASSLRGTYEQYF,TGTGCCAGCAGTTTGCGCGGAACCTACGAGCAGTACTTC
TRBD1,TRBJ2-1,-,TRBV18,CASSPYWDRSYNEQFF,TGTGCCAGCTCACCCTATTGGGACAGATCCTACAATGAGCAGTTCTTC
TRBD2,TRBJ2-7,-,TRBV27,CASSLLGRAGGEQYF,TGTGCCAGCAGTTTATTGGGGAGGGCCGGGGGCGAGCAGTACTTC
-,TRBJ1-1,once,TRBV6-5,CASSKTVTNTEAFF,TGTGCCAGCAGTAAGACAGTTACGAACACTGAAGCTTTCTTT
-,TRBJ1-4,few,TRBV7-9,CASSTGRSDEKLFF,TGTGCCAGCAGCACGGGACGGTCGGATGAAAAACTGTTTTTT
-,TRBJ1-2,-,TRBV5-1,CASSPENYGYTF,TGCGCCAGCAGCCCTGAGAACTATGGCTACACCTTC
-,TRBJ2-7,-,TRBV27,CASSLGTSLGEQYF,TGTGCCAGCAGTCTGGGAACAAGCCTGGGCGAGCAGTACTTC
-,TRBJ1-2,few,TRBV4-1,CASSHSARQTYGYTF,TGCGCCAGCAGCCACTCCGCCAGGCAGACCTATGGCTACACCTTC
TRBD1,TRBJ2-2,once,TRBV6-4,CASSDPTGDAGELFF,TGTGCCAGCAGTGACCCCACAGGGGATGCCGGGGAGCTGTTTTTT
-,TRBJ2-1,few,TRBV7-2,CASTPSGSSNEQFF,TGTGCCAGCACCCCCTCCGGCAGCTCCAATGAGCAGTTCTTC
-,TRBJ2-5,-,TRBV5-1,CASSNGLQETQYF,TGCGCCAGCAGCAACGGGCTTCAAGAGACCCAGTACTTC
-,TRBJ1-1,few,TRBV27,CASSPFYGMNTEAFF,TGTGCCAGCAGTCCCTTCTATGGAATGAACACTGAAGCTTTCTTT
TRBD1,TRBJ1-4,few,TRBV7-9,CASSPRDRGDEKLFF,TGTGCCAGCAGCCCTCGGGACAGGGGGGATGAAAAACTGTTTTTT
-,TRBJ1-3,-,TRBV19,CASSTANSGNTIYF,TGTGCCAGTAGTACCGCTAACTCTGGAAACACCATATATTTT
-,TRBJ2-7,-,TRBV29-1,CSPDARRWVCARTPGPYEQYF,TGCAGCCCGGACGCCCGGAGGTGGGTTTGCGCACGCACCCCGGGCCCCTACGAGCAGTACTTC
TRBD1,TRBJ1-2,-,TRBV7-8,CASSSRDRGRSYGYTF,TGTGCCAGCAGCAGCCGGGACAGGGGTAGAAGCTATGGCTACACCTTC
-,TRBJ2-7,few,TRBV7-8,CASSLASGVGGYEQYF,TGTGCCAGCAGCTTAGCGTCGGGGGTGGGTGGCTACGAGCAGTACTTC
TRBD1,TRBJ2-2,-,TRBV19,CASSIFPLQGTGELFF,TGTGCCAGTAGTATATTCCCCCTACAGGGGACCGGGGAGCTGTTTTTT
-,TRBJ2-7,-,TRBV5-1,CASSFIDRPSAYEQYF,TGCGCCAGCAGCTTCATTGACAGACCGTCAGCCTACGAGCAGTACTTC
-,TRBJ1-1,few,TRBV2,CASSERGSTEAFF,TGTGCCAGCAGTGAAAGGGGAAGCACTGAAGCTTTCTTT
-,TRBJ1-5,few,TRBV19,CASSNPGTSKGNQPQHF,TGTGCCAGTAGTAACCCCGGGACATCTAAGGGGAATCAGCCCCAGCATTTT
-,TRBJ2-3,-,TRBV15,CASRRRPVDTDTQYF,TGTGCCAGCAGAAGGAGGCCCGTCGACACAGATACGCAGTATTTT
TRBD1,TRBJ1-1,-,TRBV5-1,CASSLQGAMDTEAFF,TGCGCCAGCAGCTTGCAGGGGGCGATGGACACTGAAGCTTTCTTT
TRBD1,TRBJ1-2,-,TRBV6-1,CASSEGQGAGGYTF,TGTGCCAGCAGTGAAGGTCAGGGGGCGGGTGGCTACACCTTC
-,TRBJ1-5,few,TRBV4-1,CASSQDQGGGADGNQPQHF,TGCGCCAGCAGCCAAGATCAAGGAGGGGGGGCCGATGGCAATCAGCCCCAGCATTTT
-,TRBJ1-5,once,TRBV6-1,CASSEARGFGNQPQHF,TGTGCCAGCAGTGAAGCGAGAGGGTTTGGCAATCAGCCCCAGCATTTT